This TCR beta chain was obtained from a study of type 1 regulatory T cells. Via MiXCR, TCRdb re-called the reads, giving one row per CDR3 protein. This sample yields approximately 3,200 distinct CDR3 sequences, of which less than 9% are seen a single time; about 6.5% belongs to the top ten. Germline V gene sequence: CDR1 SGHTA, CDR2 FQGNSA. V was shortened by 3 bases and J by 7 bases, with 9 bases between the two germline ends. The CDR3 length is 12 residues. This clonotype is medium-sized in the sample. Its antigen is unidentified. Input material: cultured T cells, either the whole culture or a sorted T cell fraction (not recorded which). This sequence originates from a human donor in good health. The chain is built from TRBV7-2 and TRBJ2-5, with a weak D call TRBD2 (6 bases). The CDR3 DNA reads TGTGCCAGCAGCTTCGAGCGGGTGACCCAGTACTTC. Encoded protein: CASSFERVTQYF.